The T cell receptor beta chain described here comes from a study of blood T cell repertoires in COVID-19 (TCRdb year 2020). The study in broad terms: Samples from collaborators originated in the United States, Italy and Spain and spanned both the acute and convalescent phases of COVID-19. The prospective study material was composed of cDNA or gDNA derived from T cells, B-cell-depleted T cells, or PBMCs. The dataset comprised deeply sampled blood TCRbeta repertoires from subjects exposed to, actively infected with, or recovered from COVID-19. The repertoires were released in a freely available public database intended as a resource for research on the immune response to SARS-CoV-2. The samples were drawn from two sources: the first 160 participants of the ongoing ImmuneRACE study, and over 950 subjects contributed by 6 global collaborators. The sample metadata nearly always contained a de-identified subject ID, COVID-19 status, age in years and sex. Where available, HLA class I and class II types were obtained from metadata supplied by the sample provider rather than from assay-based typing.

The immunoSEQ Assay, a bias-controlled multiplex PCR, was used to amplify TCRbeta CDR3 regions from genomic DNA. In the authors' own workflow: The number of nucleated cells in each sample was estimated from the amplification of reference gene primers within the assay. To quantify the absolute abundance of each unique TCRbeta CDR3 rearrangement, sequence reads were collapsed and filtered. Productive Simpson clonality was computed per sample as the square root of Simpson's diversity index over productive rearrangements. TCRdb took this table from immuneACCESS and kept in-frame rearrangements with V and J called. Such tables lack part of the clones; where checked against another copy, unresolved V genes explain under half of the gap, and the rest is unexplained. V and J calls plus clone size are reproduced from that table; the DNA served to infer D and trimming. The sample table contains under 300,000 clones; only one count was recorded for about 88% of them. More than 6.5% of the sample is taken by the ten largest.

The paper's findings and limits, for the study overall: The quantity of clinical and demographic metadata differed by source and by participant and was supplied without curation.

The germline V gene specifies KGHDR as CDR1 and SFDVKD as CDR2. Trimming accounts for 3 bases at V and 3 bases at J, while the number of junction bases matched to no gene is 10. The CDR3 has 16 amino acids, counting the end cysteine and phenylalanine. Only the CDR3 region is kept as DNA, spanning 48 bases read in frame from base 1. To note about this clone: This receptor's antigen is unknown. Base-call qualities are not available, and no considerably larger clone is one nucleotide away.

Each collaborating institution followed its own protocols to collect whole blood in K2EDTA tubes. For TCRbeta analysis, collaborator samples were shipped as frozen whole blood, as isolated PBMCs, or as DNA extracted from either sample type. The specimen sequenced was peripheral blood. The chain uses TRBV24-1 and TRBJ2-7, with 7 bases in between that match TRBD1. This TCR was recovered from a woman in her seventies with active or convalescent COVID-19. CDR3 protein: CATSDRNRGAYYEQYF. The DNA sequence is as follows: TGTGCCACCAGTGATCGAAACAGGGGAGCCTACTACGAGCAGTACTTC.